This T cell receptor beta chain comes out of a study of tumor-infiltrating lymphocytes in primary liver carcinoma. In the case of this clonotype: Its antigen is as yet unknown. An end of the junction does not agree with germline; a read error may underlie this.

Germline CDR1 reads SGHAT; CDR2 reads FQNNGV. This CDR3 spans 14 amino acids. TCR beta cDNA was made from approximately 500 ng total RNA with a constant-region primer. TCR beta libraries came from three nested multiplex PCR rounds using slightly modified ARM-PCR. The two initial PCR rounds, nine to eleven cycles each, used TRBV1-TRBV30 forward and C-beta reverse primers. TCRdb analysed the multiplex PCR reads with MiXCR anew, one entry per CDR3 protein. The profile covers 40,000 to 55,000 distinct CDR3 sequences, with 55% to 75% appearing a single time and roughly 29% taken by the ten largest. The source material, 20-30 mg of unsorted bulk tissue, was used to co-extract RNA and DNA. Each sampled tumor had five separate regions taken from it. There were over 90% viable tumor cells in every single sample of tumor. Regarding the study as a whole: Tumors significantly exceeded blood in top-250-clone fraction (p = 0.039). Relative to tumor region pairs, the tumor-adjacent and tumor-blood pairs showed overlap that was lower.

This receptor was obtained from a man between 35 and 55 years old with primary liver carcinoma and hepatitis B virus infection. Sequencing input: liver tumor tissue from sampling region 5. Subset of the sample: tumor region T5, tumor centre. The gene calls are TRBV11-2 and TRBJ2-3; D is tentatively TRBD1 or TRBD2 (5 bases each). For the CDR3, the DNA is TGTACCAGCAGCTTACCCAGGGAGTCAGATACGCAGTATTTT. Translation gives CTSSLPRESDTQYF.